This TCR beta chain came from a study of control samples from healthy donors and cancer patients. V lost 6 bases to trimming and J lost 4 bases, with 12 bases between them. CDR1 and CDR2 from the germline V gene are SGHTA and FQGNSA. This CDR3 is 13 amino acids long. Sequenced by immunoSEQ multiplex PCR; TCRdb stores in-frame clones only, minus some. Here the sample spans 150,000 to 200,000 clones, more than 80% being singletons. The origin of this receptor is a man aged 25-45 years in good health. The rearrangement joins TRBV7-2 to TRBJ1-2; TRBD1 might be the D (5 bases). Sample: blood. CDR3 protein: CASSLDRGYGYTF. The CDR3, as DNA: TGTGCCAGCAGTCTAGATAGGGGCTATGGCTACACCTTC.